A selection of T cell receptor beta chains follows, all from one sample in a study of spatial heterogeneity in lung cancer. Using its own MiXCR run on the 5' RACE reads, TCRdb lists one record per CDR3 protein. The table includes tens of thousands of distinct CDR3 sequences, roughly 5.7% detected once. This sample comprised PBMCs, obtained at follow-up. The origin of the receptors is a female donor with early-stage non-small cell lung cancer. Each CDR3 is given with its conserved first and last residue. A D gene is named only where the DNA matches it firmly. Clone sizes are given selectively: once, few, many, or a class where the clone is expanded.

many	TRBV20-1	TRBJ2-1	TRBD2	CSARMVKRGLNEQFF	TGCAGTGCTAGGATGGTCAAGCGGGGCCTCAATGAGCAGTTCTTC
many	TRBV29-1	TRBJ1-1	-	CSAQRQTGAFF	TGCAGCGCCCAGCGACAGACTGGAGCTTTCTTT
many	TRBV29-1	TRBJ1-1	-	CSARRGGMNTEAFF	TGCAGCGCGCGGAGGGGGGGCATGAACACTGAAGCTTTCTTT
many	TRBV29-1	TRBJ2-3	TRBD2	CSAQGSGVADTQYF	TGCAGCGCCCAGGGTAGCGGGGTAGCAGATACGCAGTATTTT
-	TRBV7-9	TRBJ2-5	-	CASSLALRETQYF	TGTGCCAGCAGCTTAGCGCTTAGGGAGACCCAGTACTTC
many	TRBV6-4	TRBJ2-3	TRBD2	CASSDSRGGPDTQYF	TGTGCCAGCAGTGACTCGCGGGGGGGGCCAGATACGCAGTATTTT
many	TRBV5-1	TRBJ2-1	TRBD1	CASSIGQGPYNEQFF	TGCGCCAGCAGCATCGGACAGGGCCCCTACAATGAGCAGTTCTTC
many	TRBV5-1	TRBJ2-3	TRBD1	CASSVIDREDTQYF	TGCGCCAGCAGCGTAATCGACAGGGAAGATACGCAGTATTTT
many	TRBV9	TRBJ2-3	-	CASSVGAEADTQYF	TGTGCCAGCAGCGTAGGGGCAGAGGCCGATACGCAGTATTTT
many	TRBV20-1	TRBJ2-7	-	CSARDLGDRSSYEQYF	TGCAGTGCTAGAGATCTTGGAGACCGGAGCTCCTACGAGCAGTACTTC
many	TRBV21-1	TRBJ1-1	-	CASRDRQDRLTEAFF	TGTGCCAGCAGGGATCGACAGGACCGTCTCACTGAAGCTTTCTTT
many	TRBV7-3	TRBJ2-3	-	CASSLTGSTDTQYF	TGTGCCAGCAGCTTAACAGGATCCACAGATACGCAGTATTTT
many	TRBV2	TRBJ2-1	TRBD1	CASRRTGLGNEQFF	TGTGCCAGCAGGAGGACAGGGCTGGGGAATGAGCAGTTCTTC
many	TRBV9	TRBJ2-2	-	CASSELTGELFF	TGTGCCAGCAGCGAACTAACCGGGGAGCTGTTTTTT
-	TRBV20-1	TRBJ2-7	TRBD2	CSAQIGTSGSYEQYF	TGCAGTGCCCAGATCGGGACTAGCGGATCCTACGAGCAGTACTTC
many	TRBV4-3	TRBJ1-3	-	CASSQDAGGTGNTIYF	TGCGCCAGCAGCCAAGATGCAGGAGGGACGGGAAACACCATATATTTT
many	TRBV29-1	TRBJ1-6	TRBD1	CSVRDRYNSPLHF	TGCAGCGTTCGGGACAGGTATAATTCACCCCTCCACTTT
many	TRBV30	TRBJ1-1	TRBD1	CAWSVHRGNTEAFF	TGTGCCTGGAGTGTACACAGGGGAAACACTGAAGCTTTCTTT
many	TRBV14	TRBJ2-5	TRBD2	CASSQAGAGQETQYF	TGTGCCAGCAGCCAAGCAGGAGCGGGACAAGAGACCCAGTACTTC
many	TRBV6-5	TRBJ1-1	-	CASSPDLNTEAFF	TGTGCCAGCAGTCCAGACCTGAACACTGAAGCTTTCTTT
many	TRBV20-1	TRBJ2-5	TRBD1	CSAATPTSTGEETQYF	TGCAGTGCTGCTACCCCAACTTCGACAGGGGAGGAGACCCAGTACTTC
many	TRBV7-7	TRBJ1-3	-	CASSLGPSGNTIYF	TGTGCCAGCAGCCTTGGGCCCTCTGGAAACACCATATATTTT
many	TRBV7-7	TRBJ2-3	TRBD2	CASSAGLAGGLTDTQYF	TGTGCCAGCAGCGCGGGACTAGCGGGGGGACTCACAGATACGCAGTATTTT